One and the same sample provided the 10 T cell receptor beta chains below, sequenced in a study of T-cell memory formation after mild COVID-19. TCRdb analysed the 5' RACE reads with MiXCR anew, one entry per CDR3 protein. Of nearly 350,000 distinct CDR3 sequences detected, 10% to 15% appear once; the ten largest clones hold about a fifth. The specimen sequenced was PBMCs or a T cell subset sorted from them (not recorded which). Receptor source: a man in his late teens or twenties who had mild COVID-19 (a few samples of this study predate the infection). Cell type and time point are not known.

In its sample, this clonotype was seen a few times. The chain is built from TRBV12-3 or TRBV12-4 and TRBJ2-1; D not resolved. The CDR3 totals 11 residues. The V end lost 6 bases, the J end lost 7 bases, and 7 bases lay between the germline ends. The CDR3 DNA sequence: TGTGCCAGCAGGATTAAGAATGAGCAGTTCTTC. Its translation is CASRIKNEQFF.

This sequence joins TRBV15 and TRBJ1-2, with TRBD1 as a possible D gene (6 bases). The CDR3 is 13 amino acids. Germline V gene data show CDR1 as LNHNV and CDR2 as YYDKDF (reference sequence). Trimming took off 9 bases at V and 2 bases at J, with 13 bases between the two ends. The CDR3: CATSGHNNYGYTF. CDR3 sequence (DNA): TGTGCCACGTCGGGACACAACAACTATGGCTACACCTTC.

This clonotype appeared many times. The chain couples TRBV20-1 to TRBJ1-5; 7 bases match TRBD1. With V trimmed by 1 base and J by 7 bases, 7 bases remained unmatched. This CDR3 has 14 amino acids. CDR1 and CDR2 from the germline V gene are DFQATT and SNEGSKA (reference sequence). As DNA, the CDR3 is TGCAGTGCTAGAGCAGGGGGGAGAGAACAGCCCCAGCATTTT. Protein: CSARAGGREQPQHF.

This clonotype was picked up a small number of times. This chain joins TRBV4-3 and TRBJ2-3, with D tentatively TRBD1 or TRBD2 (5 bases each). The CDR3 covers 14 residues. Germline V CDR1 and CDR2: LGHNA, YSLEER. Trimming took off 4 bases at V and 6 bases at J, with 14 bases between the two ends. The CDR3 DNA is TGCGCCAGCAGCCCGGGACGCGGGCCTGATACGCAGTATTTT. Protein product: CASSPGRGPDTQYF.

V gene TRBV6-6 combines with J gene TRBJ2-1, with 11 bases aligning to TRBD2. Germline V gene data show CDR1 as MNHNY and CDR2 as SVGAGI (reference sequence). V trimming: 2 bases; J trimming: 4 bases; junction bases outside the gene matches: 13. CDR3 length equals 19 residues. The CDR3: CASSYSSPGLADSYNEQFF. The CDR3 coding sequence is TGTGCCAGCAGTTACAGTTCGCCGGGACTAGCGGACTCTTACAATGAGCAGTTCTTC.

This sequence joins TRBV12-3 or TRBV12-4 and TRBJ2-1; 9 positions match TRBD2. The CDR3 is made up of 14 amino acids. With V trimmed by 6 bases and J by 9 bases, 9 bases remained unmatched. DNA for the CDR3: TGTGCCAGCAGCCGTAGCGGGGGATGGGGTGAGCAGTTCTTC. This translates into CASSRSGGWGEQFF.

CDR3 residues: CASSQKGWGEQFF. The CDR3 DNA is TGTGCCAGCAGTCAGAAAGGGTGGGGGGAGCAGTTCTTC. The rearrangement links TRBV6-5 to TRBJ2-1; D is tentatively TRBD1 or TRBD2 (5 bases each). CDR1 and CDR2 from the germline V gene are MNHEY and SVGAGI. V was pared by 5 bases and J by 10 bases, with 15 bases between. CDR3 length equals 13 residues.

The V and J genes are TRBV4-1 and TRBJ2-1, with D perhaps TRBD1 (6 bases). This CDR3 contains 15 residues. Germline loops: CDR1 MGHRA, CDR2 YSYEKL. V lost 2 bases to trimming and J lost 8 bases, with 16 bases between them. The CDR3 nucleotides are TGCGCCAGCAGCCAATCATCCAGGGGCCGGGATGAGCAGTTCTTC. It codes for CASSQSSRGRDEQFF.

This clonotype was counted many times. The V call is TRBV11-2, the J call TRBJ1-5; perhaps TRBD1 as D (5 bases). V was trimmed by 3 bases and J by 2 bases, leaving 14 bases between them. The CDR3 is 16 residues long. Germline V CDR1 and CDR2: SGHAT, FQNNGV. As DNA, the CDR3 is TGTGCCAGCAGCTTCTGTGGGGGGATGGGCAATCAGCCCCAGCATTTT. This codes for CASSFCGGMGNQPQHF. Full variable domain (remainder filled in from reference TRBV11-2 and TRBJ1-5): EAGVAQSPRYKIIEKRQSVAFWCNPISGHATLYWYQQILGQGPKLLIQFQNNGVVDDSQLPKDRFSAERLKGVDSTLKIQPAKLEDSAVYLCASSFCGGMGNQPQHFGDGTRLSIL.

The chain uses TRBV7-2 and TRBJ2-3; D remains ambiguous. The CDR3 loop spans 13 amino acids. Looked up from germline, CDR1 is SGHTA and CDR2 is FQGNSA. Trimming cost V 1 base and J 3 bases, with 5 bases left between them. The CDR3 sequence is CASSLVWTDTQYF. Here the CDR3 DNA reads TGTGCCAGCAGCTTAGTCTGGACAGATACGCAGTATTTT.